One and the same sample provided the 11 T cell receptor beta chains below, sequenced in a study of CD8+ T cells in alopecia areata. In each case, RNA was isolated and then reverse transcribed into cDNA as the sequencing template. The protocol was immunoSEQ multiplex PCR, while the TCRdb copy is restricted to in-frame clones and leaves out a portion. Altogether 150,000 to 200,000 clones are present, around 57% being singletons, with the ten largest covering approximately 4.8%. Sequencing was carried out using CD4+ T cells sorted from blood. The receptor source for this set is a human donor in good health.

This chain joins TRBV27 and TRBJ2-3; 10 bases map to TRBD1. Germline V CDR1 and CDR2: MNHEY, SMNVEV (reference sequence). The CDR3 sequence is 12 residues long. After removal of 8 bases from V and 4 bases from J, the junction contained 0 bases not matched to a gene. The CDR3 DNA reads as TGTGCCAGCGGACAGGGGGCAGATACGCAGTATTTT. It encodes CASGQGADTQYF.

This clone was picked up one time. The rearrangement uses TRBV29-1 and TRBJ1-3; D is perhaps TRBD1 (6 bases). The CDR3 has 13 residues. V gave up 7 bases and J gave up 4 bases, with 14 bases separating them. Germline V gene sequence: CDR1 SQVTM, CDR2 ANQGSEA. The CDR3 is CSATQGFGNTIYF. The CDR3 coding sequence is TGCAGCGCCACACAGGGTTTCGGAAACACCATATATTTT.

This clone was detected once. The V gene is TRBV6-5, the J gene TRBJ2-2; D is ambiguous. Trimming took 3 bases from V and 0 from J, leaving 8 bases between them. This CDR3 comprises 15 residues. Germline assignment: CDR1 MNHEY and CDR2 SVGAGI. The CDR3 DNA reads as TGTGCCAGCAGTTATGACACCTCGAACACCGGGGAGCTGTTTTTT. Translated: CASSYDTSNTGELFF.

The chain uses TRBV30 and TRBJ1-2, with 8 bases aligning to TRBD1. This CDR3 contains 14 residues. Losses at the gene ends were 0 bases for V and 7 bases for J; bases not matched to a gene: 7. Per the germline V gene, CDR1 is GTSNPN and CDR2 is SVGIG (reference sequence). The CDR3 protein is CAWSVQTGASGYTF. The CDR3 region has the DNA TGTGCCTGGAGTGTACAGACAGGGGCGTCTGGCTACACCTTC.

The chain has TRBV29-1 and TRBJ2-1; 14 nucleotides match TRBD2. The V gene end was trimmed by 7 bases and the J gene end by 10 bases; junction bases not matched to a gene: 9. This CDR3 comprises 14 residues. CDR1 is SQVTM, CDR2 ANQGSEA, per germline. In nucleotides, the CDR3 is TGCAGCGCCCGGCGACTAGCGGGAGGGCGGGAGCAGTTCTTC. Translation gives CSARRLAGGREQFF.

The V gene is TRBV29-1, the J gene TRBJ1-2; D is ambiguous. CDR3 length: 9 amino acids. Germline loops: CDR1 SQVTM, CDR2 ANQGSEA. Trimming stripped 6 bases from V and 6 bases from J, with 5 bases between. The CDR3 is CSVGNGYTF. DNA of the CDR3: TGCAGCGTCGGCAATGGCTACACCTTC.

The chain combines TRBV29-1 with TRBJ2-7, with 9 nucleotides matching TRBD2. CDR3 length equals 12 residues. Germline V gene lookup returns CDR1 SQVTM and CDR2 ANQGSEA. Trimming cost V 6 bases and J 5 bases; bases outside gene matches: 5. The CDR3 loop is CSVRREGHEQYF. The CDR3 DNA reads TGCAGCGTCAGGCGGGAGGGCCACGAGCAGTACTTC.

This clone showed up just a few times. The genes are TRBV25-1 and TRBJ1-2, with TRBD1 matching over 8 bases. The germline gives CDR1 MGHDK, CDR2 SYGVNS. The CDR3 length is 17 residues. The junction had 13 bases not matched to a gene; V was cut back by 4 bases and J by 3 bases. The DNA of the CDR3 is TGTGCCAGCAGTGCCCCCCGGGACAGGAACGGTGACTATGGCTACACCTTC. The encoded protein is CASSAPRDRNGDYGYTF.

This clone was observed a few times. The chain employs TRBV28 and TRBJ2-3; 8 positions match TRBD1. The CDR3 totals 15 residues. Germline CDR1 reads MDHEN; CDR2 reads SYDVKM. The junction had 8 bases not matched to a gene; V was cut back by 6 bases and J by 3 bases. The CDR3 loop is CASSVTGGLTDTQYF. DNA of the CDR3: TGTGCCAGCAGCGTCACAGGGGGATTGACAGATACGCAGTATTTT.

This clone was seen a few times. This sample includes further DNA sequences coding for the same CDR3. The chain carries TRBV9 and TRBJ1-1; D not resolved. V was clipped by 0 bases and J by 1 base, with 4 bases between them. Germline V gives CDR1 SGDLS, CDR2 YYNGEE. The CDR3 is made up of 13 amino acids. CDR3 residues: CASSVDGNTEAFF. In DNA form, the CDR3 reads TGTGCCAGCAGCGTAGACGGGAACACTGAAGCTTTCTTT.

The CDR3 spells CASSPQLDRAQFF. The CDR3 coding sequence is TGTGCCAGCAGTCCACAACTAGACCGTGCGCAGTTCTTC. This chain uses TRBV11-2 with TRBJ2-1; D is possibly TRBD2 (5 bases). Germline V gene sequence: CDR1 SGHAT, CDR2 FQNNGV. V shed 6 bases and J shed 12 bases, with 18 bases lying between them. This CDR3 comprises 13 residues.